This T cell receptor beta chain was documented in a study of neoadjuvant nivolumab and ipilimumab in lung cancer. On the study more broadly: The combination arm added day-1 ipilimumab 1 mg/kg to nivolumab 3 mg/kg on days 1, 15, 29.

Sequencing used immunoSEQ multiplex PCR; TCRdb keeps in-frame clones, though not all of them. The sample gives some 3,500 clones, 75% of which show up once; roughly 1.4% is in the top ten. From germline, CDR1 is LNHDA and CDR2 SQIVND (reference sequence). With 7 bases removed from V and 0 bases from J, the gap between germline ends came to 9 bases. CDR3 length: 13 residues. The chain joins TRBV19 to TRBJ1-1, with D hard to call. The receptor was derived from an adult with non-small cell lung cancer. This material consisted of peripheral blood, taken after neoadjuvant nivolumab, alone or with ipilimumab, at or shortly before surgery. The CDR3 DNA reads TGTGCCAGTAACACACGGGTGAACACTGAAGCTTTCTTT. Translating gives CASNTRVNTEAFF. The whole variable domain, filled in from reference TRBV19 and TRBJ1-1, reads DGGITQSPKYLFRKEGQNVTLSCEQNLNHDAMYWYRQDPGQGLRLIYYSQIVNDFQKGDIAEGYSVSREKKESFPLTVTSAQKNPTAFYLCASNTRVNTEAFFGQGTRLTVV.